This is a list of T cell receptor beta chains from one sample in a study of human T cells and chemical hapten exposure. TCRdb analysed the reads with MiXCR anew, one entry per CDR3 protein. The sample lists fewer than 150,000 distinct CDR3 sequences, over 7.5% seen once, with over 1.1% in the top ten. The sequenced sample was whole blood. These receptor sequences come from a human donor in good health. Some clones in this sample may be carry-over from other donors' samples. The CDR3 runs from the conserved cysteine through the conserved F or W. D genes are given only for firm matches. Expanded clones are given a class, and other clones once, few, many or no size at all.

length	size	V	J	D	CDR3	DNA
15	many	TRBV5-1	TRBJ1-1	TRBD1	CASSSPGQGGTEAFF	TGCGCCAGCAGCTCTCCGGGACAGGGAGGCACTGAAGCTTTCTTT
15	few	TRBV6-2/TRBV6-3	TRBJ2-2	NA	CASRQTNKNTGELFF	TGTGCCAGCAGACAGACAAATAAGAACACCGGGGAGCTGTTTTTT
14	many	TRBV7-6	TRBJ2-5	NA	CASSLRTKEETQYF	TGTGCCAGCAGCTTAAGGACCAAGGAGGAGACCCAGTACTTC
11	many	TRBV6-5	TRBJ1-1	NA	CASIMNTEAFF	TGTGCCAGCATAATGAACACTGAAGCTTTCTTT
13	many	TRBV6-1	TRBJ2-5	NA	CASSEGPRETQYF	TGTGCCAGCAGTGAGGGGCCGAGAGAGACCCAGTACTTC
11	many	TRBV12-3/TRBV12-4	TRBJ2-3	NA	CASSITDTQYF	TGTGCCAGCAGTATCACAGATACGCAGTATTTT
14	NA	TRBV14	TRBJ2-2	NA	CASSPVSNTGELFF	TGTGCCAGCAGCCCAGTGTCGAACACCGGGGAGCTGTTTTTT
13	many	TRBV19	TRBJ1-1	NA	CASSIQKRTEAFF	TGTGCCAGTAGTATTCAGAAGAGGACTGAAGCTTTCTTT
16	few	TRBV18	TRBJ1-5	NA	CASFSGLLAVNQPQHF	TGTGCCAGCTTTTCCGGGCTCCTTGCTGTGAATCAGCCCCAGCATTTT
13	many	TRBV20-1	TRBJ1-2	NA	CSARDRGMGGYTF	TGCAGTGCTAGAGATAGGGGAATGGGAGGCTACACCTTC
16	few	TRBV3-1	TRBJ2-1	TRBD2	CASSQDPPGRGSEQFF	TGTGCCAGCAGCCAAGACCCCCCCGGGAGGGGCAGTGAGCAGTTCTTC
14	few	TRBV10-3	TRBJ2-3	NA	CAILLDSKVDTQYF	TGTGCCATCCTCTTGGACAGTAAGGTTGATACGCAGTATTTT
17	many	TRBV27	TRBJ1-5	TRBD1	CASSLSATGRSNQPQHF	TGTGCCAGCAGTTTATCGGCGACAGGGAGGAGCAATCAGCCCCAGCATTTT
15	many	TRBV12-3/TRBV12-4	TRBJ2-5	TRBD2	CASSYPGRGVETQYF	TGTGCCAGCAGTTACCCCGGGAGGGGGGTCGAGACCCAGTACTTC
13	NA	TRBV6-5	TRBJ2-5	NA	CASRVVGLETQYF	TGTGCCAGCAGGGTGGTGGGGTTGGAGACCCAGTACTTC
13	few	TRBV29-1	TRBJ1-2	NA	CSVEAPTNYGYTF	TGCAGCGTTGAAGCCCCGACTAACTATGGCTACACCTTC
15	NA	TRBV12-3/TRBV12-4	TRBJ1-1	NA	CASSPTARGTTEAFF	TGTGCCAGCAGTCCTACGGCCAGGGGAACTACTGAAGCTTTCTTT
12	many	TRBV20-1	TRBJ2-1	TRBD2	CSARVSGEKQFF	TGCAGTGCTAGAGTAAGCGGGGAAAAGCAGTTCTTC
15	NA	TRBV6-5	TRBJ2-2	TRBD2	CASSPGLAGVGELFF	TGTGCCAGCTCACCAGGACTAGCGGGAGTCGGGGAGCTGTTTTTT
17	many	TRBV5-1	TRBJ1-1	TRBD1	CASSLKTPTGKSTEAFF	TGCGCCAGCAGCCTGAAAACACCGACAGGGAAGTCCACTGAAGCTTTCTTT
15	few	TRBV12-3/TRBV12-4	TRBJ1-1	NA	CASSLLVGPNTEAFF	TGTGCCAGCAGTCTCCTCGTAGGGCCGAACACTGAAGCTTTCTTT
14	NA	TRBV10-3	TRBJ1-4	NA	CAVRGGSGNEKLFF	TGTGCCGTCCGGGGTGGATCTGGTAATGAAAAACTGTTTTTT
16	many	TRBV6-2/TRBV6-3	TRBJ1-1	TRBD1	CASSYSRGPMNTEAFF	TGTGCCAGCAGTTACTCAAGGGGGCCCATGAACACTGAAGCTTTCTTT
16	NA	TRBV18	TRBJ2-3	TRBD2	CASPGLAGDGTDTQYF	TGTGCCAGCCCCGGACTAGCGGGGGACGGCACAGATACGCAGTATTTT
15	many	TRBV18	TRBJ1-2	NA	CASSPPRTANYGYTF	TGTGCCAGCTCACCACCTCGGACAGCAAACTATGGCTACACCTTC
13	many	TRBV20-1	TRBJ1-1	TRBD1	CSARGPTGYEAFF	TGCAGTGCTAGAGGCCCGACAGGGTATGAAGCTTTCTTT
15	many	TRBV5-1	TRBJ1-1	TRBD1	CASSLTGQSNTEAFF	TGCGCCAGCAGCCTGACGGGACAGTCGAACACTGAAGCTTTCTTT
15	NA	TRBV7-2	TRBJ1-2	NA	CASSLIQGLGYGYTF	TGTGCCAGCAGCTTAATTCAGGGGCTCGGATATGGCTACACCTTC
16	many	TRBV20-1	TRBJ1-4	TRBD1	CSARLSHRGNKEKLFF	TGCAGTGCTAGACTATCCCACAGGGGCAATAAGGAAAAACTGTTTTTT
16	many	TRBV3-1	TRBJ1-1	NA	CASSQGLGGAWTEAFF	TGTGCCAGCAGCCAAGGTTTGGGGGGGGCTTGGACTGAAGCTTTCTTT
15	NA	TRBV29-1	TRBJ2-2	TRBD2	CSVGSGSSGGGELFF	TGCAGCGTTGGGAGCGGATCGTCGGGGGGCGGGGAGCTGTTTTTT
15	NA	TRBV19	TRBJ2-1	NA	CASSIGRRQNNEQFF	TGTGCCAGTAGTATAGGGCGGAGGCAGAACAATGAGCAGTTCTTC
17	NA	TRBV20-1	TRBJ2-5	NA	CSASSRSRGLGQETQYF	TGCAGTGCTAGTAGCCGCTCTAGGGGCCTTGGGCAAGAGACCCAGTACTTC
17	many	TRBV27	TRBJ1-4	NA	CASSLGWGRTVNEKLFF	TGTGCCAGCAGTTTGGGGTGGGGTAGGACAGTTAATGAAAAACTGTTTTTT
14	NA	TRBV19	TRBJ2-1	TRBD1	CASRGTGGRNEQFF	TGTGCCAGTAGAGGGACAGGGGGTAGGAATGAGCAGTTCTTC
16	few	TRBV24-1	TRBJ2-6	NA	CATSDTKDSGANVLTF	TGTGCCACCAGTGATACGAAGGATTCTGGGGCCAACGTCCTGACTTTC
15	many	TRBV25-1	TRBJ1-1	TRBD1	CASSVKRDRGAEAFF	TGTGCCAGCAGTGTAAAGAGGGACAGGGGGGCTGAAGCTTTCTTT
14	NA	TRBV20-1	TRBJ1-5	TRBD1	CSALQGDSNQPQHF	TGCAGTGCTCTTCAGGGGGATAGCAATCAGCCCCAGCATTTT
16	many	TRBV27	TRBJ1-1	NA	CASSLVAPPLNTEAFF	TGTGCCAGCAGTTTAGTTGCTCCCCCCTTGAACACTGAAGCTTTCTTT
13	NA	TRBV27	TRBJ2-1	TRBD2	CASSLGTIAEQFF	TGTGCCAGCAGTCTGGGGACTATAGCTGAGCAGTTCTTC
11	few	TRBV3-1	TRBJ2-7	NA	CASSPLYEQYF	TGTGCCAGCAGCCCACTCTACGAGCAGTACTTC
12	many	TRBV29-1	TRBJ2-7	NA	CSVEDLVYEQYF	TGCAGCGTTGAAGATCTGGTCTACGAGCAGTACTTC